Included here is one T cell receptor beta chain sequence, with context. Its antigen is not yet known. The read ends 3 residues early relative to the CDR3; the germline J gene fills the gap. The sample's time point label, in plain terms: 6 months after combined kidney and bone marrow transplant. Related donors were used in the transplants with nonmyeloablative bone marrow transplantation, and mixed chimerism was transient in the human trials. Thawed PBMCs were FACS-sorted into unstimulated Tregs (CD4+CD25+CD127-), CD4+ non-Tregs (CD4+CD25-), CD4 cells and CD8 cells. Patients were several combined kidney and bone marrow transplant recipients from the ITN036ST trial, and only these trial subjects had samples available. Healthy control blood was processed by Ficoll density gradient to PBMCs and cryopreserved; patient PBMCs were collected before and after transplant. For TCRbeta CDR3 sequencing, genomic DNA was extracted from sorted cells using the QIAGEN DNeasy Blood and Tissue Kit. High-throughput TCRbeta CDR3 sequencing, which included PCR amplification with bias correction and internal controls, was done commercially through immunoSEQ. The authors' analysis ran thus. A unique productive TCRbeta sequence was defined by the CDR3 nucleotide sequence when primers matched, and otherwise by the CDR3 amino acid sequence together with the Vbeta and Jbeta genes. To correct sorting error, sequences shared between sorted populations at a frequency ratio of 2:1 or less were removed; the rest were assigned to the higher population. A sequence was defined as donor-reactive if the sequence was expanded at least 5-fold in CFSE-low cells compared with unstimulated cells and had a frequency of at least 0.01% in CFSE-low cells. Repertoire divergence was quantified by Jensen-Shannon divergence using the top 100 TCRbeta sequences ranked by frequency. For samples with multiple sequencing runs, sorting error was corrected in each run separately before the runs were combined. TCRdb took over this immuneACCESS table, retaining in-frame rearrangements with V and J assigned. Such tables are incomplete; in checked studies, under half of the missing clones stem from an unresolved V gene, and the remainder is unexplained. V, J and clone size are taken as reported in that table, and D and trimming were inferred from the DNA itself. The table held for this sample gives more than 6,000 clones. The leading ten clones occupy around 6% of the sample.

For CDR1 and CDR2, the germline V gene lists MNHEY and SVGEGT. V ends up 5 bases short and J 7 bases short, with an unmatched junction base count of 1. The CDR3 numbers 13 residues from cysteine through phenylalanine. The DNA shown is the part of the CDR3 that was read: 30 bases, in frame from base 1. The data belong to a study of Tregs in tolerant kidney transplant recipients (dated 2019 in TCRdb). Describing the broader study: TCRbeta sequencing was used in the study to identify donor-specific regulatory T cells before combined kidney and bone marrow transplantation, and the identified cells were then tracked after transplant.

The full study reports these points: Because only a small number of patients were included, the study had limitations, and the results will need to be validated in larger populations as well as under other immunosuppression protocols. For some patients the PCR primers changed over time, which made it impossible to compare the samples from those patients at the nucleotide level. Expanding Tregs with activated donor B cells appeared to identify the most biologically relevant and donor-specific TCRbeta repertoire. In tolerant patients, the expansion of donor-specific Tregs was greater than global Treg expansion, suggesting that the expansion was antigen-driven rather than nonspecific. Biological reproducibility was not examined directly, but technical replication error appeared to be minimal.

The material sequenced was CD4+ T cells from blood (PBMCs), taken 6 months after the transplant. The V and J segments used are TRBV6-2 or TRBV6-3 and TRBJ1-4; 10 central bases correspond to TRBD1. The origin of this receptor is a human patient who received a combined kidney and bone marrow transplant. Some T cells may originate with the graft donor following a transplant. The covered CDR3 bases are TGTGCCAGCAGTGGGACAGGGGTTGAAAAA. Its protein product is CASSGTGVEK. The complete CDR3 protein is CASSGTGVEKLFF.